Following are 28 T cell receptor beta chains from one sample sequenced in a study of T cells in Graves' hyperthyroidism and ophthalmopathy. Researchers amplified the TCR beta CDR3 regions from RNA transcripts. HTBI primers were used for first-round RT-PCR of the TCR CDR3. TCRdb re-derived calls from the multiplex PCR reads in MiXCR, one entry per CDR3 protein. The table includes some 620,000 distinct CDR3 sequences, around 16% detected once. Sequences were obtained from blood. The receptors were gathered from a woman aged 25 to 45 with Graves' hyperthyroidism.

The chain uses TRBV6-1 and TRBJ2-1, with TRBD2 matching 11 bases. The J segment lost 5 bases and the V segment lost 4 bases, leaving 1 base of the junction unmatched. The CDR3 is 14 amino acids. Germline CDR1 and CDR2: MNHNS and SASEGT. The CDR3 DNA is TGTGCCAGCAGTGGACTAGCGGGACACAATGAGCAGTTCTTC. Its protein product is CASSGLAGHNEQFF.

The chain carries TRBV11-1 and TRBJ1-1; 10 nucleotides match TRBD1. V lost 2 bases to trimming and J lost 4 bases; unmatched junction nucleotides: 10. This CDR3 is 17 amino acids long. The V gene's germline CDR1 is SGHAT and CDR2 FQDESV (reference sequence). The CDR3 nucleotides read TGTGCCAGCAGCTTAAGAGCGGGACAGGGGCTTACCACTGAAGCTTTCTTT. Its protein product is CASSLRAGQGLTTEAFF. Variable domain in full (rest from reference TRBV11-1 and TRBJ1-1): EAEVAQSPRYKITEKSQAVAFWCDPISGHATLYWYRQILGQGPELLVQFQDESVVDDSQLPKDRFSAERLKGVDSTLKIQPAELGDSAMYLCASSLRAGQGLTTEAFFGQGTRLTVV.

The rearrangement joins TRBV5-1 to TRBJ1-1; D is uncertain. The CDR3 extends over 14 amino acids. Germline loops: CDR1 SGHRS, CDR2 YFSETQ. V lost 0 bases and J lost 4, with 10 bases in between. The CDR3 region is CASSLDVAGTEAFF. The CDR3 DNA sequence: TGCGCCAGCAGCTTGGATGTAGCTGGCACTGAAGCTTTCTTT.

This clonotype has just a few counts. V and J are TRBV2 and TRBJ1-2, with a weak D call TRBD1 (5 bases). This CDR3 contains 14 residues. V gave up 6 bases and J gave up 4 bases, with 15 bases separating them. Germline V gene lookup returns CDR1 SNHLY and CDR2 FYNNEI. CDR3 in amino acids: CASRGGGVFYGYTF. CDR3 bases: TGTGCCAGCAGGGGGGGGGGAGTTTTCTATGGCTACACCTTC.

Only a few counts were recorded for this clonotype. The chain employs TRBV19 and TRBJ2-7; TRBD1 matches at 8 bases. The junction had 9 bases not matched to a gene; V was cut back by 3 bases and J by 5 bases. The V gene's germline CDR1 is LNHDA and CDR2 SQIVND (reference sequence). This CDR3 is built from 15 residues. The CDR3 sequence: CASSILAGGENEQYF. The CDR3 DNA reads TGTGCCAGTAGTATCTTAGCAGGGGGCGAGAACGAGCAGTACTTC.

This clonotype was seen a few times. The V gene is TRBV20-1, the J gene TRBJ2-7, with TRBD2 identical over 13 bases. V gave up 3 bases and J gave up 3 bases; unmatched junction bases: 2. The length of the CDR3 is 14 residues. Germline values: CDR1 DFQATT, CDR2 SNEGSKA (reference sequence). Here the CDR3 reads CSASGTSGIYEQYF. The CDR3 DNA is TGCAGTGCTAGCGGGACTAGCGGGATCTACGAGCAGTACTTC.

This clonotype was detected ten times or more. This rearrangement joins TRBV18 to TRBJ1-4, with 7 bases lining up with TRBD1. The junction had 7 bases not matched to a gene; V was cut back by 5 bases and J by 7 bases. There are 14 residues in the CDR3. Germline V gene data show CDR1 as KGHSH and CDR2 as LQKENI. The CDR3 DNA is TGTGCCAGCTCAGAAACGGGACAGTTTGAAAAACTGTTTTTT. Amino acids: CASSETGQFEKLFF.

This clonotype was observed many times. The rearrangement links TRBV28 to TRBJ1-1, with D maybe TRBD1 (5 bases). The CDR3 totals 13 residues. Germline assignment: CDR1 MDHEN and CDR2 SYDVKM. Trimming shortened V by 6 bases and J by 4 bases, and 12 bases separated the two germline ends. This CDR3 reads CASSLTTGTEAFF. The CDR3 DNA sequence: TGTGCCAGCAGCCTAACCACAGGCACTGAAGCTTTCTTT.

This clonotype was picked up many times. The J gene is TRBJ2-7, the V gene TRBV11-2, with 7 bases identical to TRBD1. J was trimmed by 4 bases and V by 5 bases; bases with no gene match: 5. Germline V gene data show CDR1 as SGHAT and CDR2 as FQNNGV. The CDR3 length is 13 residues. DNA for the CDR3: TGTGCCAGCAGCATATACAGGGGATACGAGCAGTACTTC. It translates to CASSIYRGYEQYF. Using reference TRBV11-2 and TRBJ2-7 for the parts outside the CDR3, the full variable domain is EAGVAQSPRYKIIEKRQSVAFWCNPISGHATLYWYQQILGQGPKLLIQFQNNGVVDDSQLPKDRFSAERLKGVDSTLKIQPAKLEDSAVYLCASSIYRGYEQYFGPGTRLTVT.

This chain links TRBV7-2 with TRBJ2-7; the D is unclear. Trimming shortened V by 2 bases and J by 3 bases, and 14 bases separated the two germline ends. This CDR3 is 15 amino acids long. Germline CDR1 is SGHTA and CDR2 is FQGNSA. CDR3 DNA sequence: TGTGCCAGCAGCTTACAGGTGGCAGATTACTACGAGCAGTACTTC. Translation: CASSLQVADYYEQYF.

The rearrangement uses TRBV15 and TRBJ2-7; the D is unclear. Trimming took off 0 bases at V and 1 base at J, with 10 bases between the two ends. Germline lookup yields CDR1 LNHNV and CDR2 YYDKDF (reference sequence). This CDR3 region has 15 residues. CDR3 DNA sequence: TGTGCCACCAGCAGAGAGGCTACTTCTTCCTACGAGCAGTACTTC. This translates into CATSREATSSYEQYF.

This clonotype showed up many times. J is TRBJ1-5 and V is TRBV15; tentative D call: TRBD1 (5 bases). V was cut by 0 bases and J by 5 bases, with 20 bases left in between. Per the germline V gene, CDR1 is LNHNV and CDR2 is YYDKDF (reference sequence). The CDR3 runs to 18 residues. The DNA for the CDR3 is TGTGCCACCAGCAGAGAAAACCCCTTTCGGGGGAACGATCAGCCCCAGCATTTT. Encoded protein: CATSRENPFRGNDQPQHF.

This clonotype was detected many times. The CDR3 DNA sequence: TGTGCCAGCACCAAATTACAGGGTGGCACCGGGGAGCTGTTTTTT. It is translated as CASTKLQGGTGELFF. The chain joins TRBV12-3 or TRBV12-4 to TRBJ2-2, with D maybe TRBD1 (6 bases). V dropped 7 bases and J dropped 4 bases, with 16 bases sitting between them. The CDR3 is made up of 15 amino acids.

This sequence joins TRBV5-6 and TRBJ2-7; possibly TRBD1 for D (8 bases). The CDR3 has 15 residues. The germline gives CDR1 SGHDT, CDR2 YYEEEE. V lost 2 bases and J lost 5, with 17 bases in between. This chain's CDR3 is CASSLRTGRGDEQYF. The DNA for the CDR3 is TGTGCCAGCAGCTTACGGACAGGGAGGGGAGACGAGCAGTACTTC.

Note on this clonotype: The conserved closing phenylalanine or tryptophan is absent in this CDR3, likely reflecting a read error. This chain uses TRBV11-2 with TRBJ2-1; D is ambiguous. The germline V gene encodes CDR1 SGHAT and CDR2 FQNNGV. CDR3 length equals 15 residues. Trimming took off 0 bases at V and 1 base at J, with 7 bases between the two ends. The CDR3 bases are TGTGCCAGCAGCTTAGACGGGTATTCCTACAATGAGCAGTTCTCC. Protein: CASSLDGYSYNEQFS.

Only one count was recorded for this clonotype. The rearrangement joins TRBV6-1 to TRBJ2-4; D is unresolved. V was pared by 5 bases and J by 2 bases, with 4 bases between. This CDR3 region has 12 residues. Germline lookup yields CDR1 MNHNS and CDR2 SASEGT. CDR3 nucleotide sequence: TGTGCCAGCAGTCCATCCAAAAACATTCAGTACTTC. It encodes CASSPSKNIQYF.

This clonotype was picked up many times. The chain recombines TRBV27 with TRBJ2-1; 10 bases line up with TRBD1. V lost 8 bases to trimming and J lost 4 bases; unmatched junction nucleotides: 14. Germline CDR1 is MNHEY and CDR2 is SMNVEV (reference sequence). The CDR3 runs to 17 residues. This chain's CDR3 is CASALGQGPFVYNEQFF. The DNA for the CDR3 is TGTGCCAGCGCATTGGGACAGGGGCCCTTCGTTTACAATGAGCAGTTCTTC.

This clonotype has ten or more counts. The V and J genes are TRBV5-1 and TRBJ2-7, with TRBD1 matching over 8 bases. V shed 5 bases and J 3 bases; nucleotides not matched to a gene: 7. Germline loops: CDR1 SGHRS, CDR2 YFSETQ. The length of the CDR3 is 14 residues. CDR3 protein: CASSIGQGVYEQYF. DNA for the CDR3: TGCGCCAGCAGTATCGGACAGGGTGTCTACGAGCAGTACTTC.

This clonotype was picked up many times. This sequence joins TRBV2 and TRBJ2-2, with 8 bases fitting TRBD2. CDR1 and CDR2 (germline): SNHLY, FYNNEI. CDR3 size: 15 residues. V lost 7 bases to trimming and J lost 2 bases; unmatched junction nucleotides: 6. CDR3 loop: CASTTGTRNTGELFF. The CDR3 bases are TGTGCCAGCACCACCGGGACTAGAAACACCGGGGAGCTGTTTTTT.

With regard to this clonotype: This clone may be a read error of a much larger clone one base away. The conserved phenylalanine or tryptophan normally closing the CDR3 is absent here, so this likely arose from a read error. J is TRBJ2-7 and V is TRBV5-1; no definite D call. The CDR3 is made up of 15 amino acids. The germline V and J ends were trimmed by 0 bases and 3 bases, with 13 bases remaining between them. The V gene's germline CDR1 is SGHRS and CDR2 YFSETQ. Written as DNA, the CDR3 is TGCGCCAGCAGCTTGGATCTGGGTTTAAACTACGAGCAGTACCTC. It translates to CASSLDLGLNYEQYL.

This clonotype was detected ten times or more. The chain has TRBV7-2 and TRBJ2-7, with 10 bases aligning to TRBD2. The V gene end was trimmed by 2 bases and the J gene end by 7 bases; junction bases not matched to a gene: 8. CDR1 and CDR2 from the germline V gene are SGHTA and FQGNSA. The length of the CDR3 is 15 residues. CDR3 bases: TGTGCCAGCAGCTTAACTAGCGGGACCTTAGGGGAGCAGTACTTC. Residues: CASSLTSGTLGEQYF.

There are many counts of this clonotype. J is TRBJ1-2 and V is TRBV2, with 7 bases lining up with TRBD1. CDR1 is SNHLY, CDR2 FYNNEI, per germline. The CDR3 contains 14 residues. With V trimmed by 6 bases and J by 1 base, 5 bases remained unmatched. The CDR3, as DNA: TGTGCCAGCAGGGGGACAGCTGATAACTATGGCTACACCTTC. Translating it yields CASRGTADNYGYTF.

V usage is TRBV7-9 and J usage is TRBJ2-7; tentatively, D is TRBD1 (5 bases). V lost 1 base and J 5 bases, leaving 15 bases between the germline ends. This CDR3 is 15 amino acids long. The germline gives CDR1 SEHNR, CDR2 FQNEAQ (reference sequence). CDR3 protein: CASSLVRGWGNEQYF. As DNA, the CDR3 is TGTGCCAGCAGCTTAGTAAGGGGTTGGGGAAACGAGCAGTACTTC. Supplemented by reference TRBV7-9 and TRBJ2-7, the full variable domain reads DTGVSQNPRHKITKRGQNVTFRCDPISEHNRLYWYRQTLGQGPEFLTYFQNEAQLEKSRLLSDRFSAERPKGSFSTLEIQRTEQGDSAMYLCASSLVRGWGNEQYFGPGTRLTVT.

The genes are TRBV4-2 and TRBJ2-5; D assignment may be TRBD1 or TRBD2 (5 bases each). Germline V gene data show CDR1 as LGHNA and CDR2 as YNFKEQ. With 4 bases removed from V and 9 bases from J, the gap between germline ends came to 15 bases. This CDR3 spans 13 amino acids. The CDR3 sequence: CASSPGPGGAQYF. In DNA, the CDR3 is TGTGCCAGCAGCCCGGGACCTGGGGGTGCCCAGTACTTC.

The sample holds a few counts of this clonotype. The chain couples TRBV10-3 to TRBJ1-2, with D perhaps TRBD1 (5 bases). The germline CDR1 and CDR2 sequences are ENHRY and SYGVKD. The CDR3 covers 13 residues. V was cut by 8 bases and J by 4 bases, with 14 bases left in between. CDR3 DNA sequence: TGTGCCATCCGGGGGTTCCAAGGCTATGGCTACACCTTC. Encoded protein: CAIRGFQGYGYTF.

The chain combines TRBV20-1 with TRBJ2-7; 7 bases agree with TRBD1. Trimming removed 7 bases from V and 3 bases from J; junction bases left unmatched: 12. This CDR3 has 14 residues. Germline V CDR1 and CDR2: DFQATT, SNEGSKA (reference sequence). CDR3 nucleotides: TGCAGTGGACAACCCCGGGACAGAAACTACGAGCAGTACTTC. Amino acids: CSGQPRDRNYEQYF.

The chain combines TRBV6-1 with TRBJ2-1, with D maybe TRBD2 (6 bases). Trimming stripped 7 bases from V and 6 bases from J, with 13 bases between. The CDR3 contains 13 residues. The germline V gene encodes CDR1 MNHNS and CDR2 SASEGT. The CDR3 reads CASTLGGINEQFF. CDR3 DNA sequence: TGTGCCAGCACGCTAGGCGGGATCAATGAGCAGTTCTTC.

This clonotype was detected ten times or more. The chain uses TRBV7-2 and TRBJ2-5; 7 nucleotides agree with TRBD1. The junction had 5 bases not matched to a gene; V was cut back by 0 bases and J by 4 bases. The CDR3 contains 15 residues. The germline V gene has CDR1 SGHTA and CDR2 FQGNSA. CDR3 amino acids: CASSLASYRGETQYF. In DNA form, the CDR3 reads TGTGCCAGCAGCTTAGCCTCCTACAGGGGAGAGACCCAGTACTTC.